The 6 T cell receptor beta chains below all came from one sample that was sequenced in a study of cytomegalovirus exposure and HLA in healthy donors. It was with 60 Vbeta and 13 Jbeta primers that the PCR ran. Clones were sequenced by immunoSEQ multiplex PCR, and TCRdb holds only the in-frame ones, with some missing. Its clone listing holds 150,000 to 200,000 clones. Sequenced sample: PBMCs. The receptors come from a woman aged 55 to 70 in good health and CMV-seronegative.

The V and J genes are TRBV5-4 and TRBJ2-3; weak D call: TRBD2 (5 bases). The germline V gene has CDR1 SGHNT and CDR2 YYREEE (reference sequence). The V gene lost 5 bases and the J gene lost 2 bases, with 12 bases spanning the gap. This CDR3 comprises 14 residues. The CDR3 reads CASRGANPTDTQYF. The CDR3 nucleotides read TGTGCCAGCAGGGGAGCTAACCCCACAGATACGCAGTATTTT.

This chain uses TRBV12-5 with TRBJ1-2, with 7 bases that match TRBD1. Germline CDR1 is LGHNT and CDR2 is FRNRAP. The CDR3 has 16 residues. V lost 2 bases, J lost 2 bases, and 8 bases stayed unmatched. The CDR3 coding sequence is TGTGCTAGTGGTTTGACAACCGGGACAGACAACTATGGCTACACCTTC. Protein sequence: CASGLTTGTDNYGYTF.

This chain links TRBV7-2 with TRBJ1-3; 7 bases line up with TRBD1. The CDR3 sequence is 16 residues long. The germline V gene encodes CDR1 SGHTA and CDR2 FQGNSA. The trim removed 1 base at V and 0 bases at J, leaving 3 bases unmatched. The CDR3 sequence is CASSLGGTASGNTIYF. The CDR3 DNA is TGTGCCAGCAGCTTAGGGGGGACAGCCTCTGGAAACACCATATATTTT.

The rearrangement joins TRBV15 to TRBJ1-1; D possibly corresponds to TRBD1 (5 bases). Germline V CDR1 and CDR2: LNHNV, YYDKDF (reference sequence). CDR3 size: 13 residues. V dropped 0 bases and J dropped 10 bases, with 12 bases sitting between them. The CDR3 protein is CATSREGDGRAFF. CDR3 DNA: TGTGCCACCAGCAGAGAGGGGGACGGGAGAGCTTTCTTT. Looking up the rest from reference TRBV15 and TRBJ1-1 gives the full variable domain: DAMVIQNPRYQVTQFGKPVTLSCSQTLNHNVMYWYQQKSSQAPKLLFHYYDKDFNNEADTPDNFQSRRPNTSFCFLDIRSPGLGDTAMYLCATSREGDGRAFFGQGTRLTVV.

This rearrangement joins TRBV2 to TRBJ1-2; 8 bases match TRBD1. Germline CDR1 SNHLY, CDR2 FYNNEI. V lost 7 bases to trimming and J lost 0 bases; unmatched junction nucleotides: 10. There are 16 residues in the CDR3. CDR3 sequence reads: CASTSNRGYSNYGYTF. The CDR3, as DNA: TGTGCCAGCACTTCTAACAGGGGGTATTCTAACTATGGCTACACCTTC.

The chain recombines TRBV29-1 with TRBJ1-1, with 7 nucleotides matching TRBD1. V lost 6 bases and J lost 6; bases outside the gene matches: 4. This CDR3 has 11 amino acids. Per the germline V gene, CDR1 is SQVTM and CDR2 is ANQGSEA. This CDR3 is CSVLTGPEAFF. The CDR3 DNA is TGCAGCGTCCTGACAGGGCCTGAAGCTTTCTTT.